This record covers a single T cell receptor beta chain. Antigen: not known. Patients received at least one anti-epileptic drug before surgery. The protocol was immunoSEQ multiplex PCR, while the TCRdb copy is restricted to in-frame clones and leaves out a portion. The sample lists over 95,000 clones; approximately 94% were seen once. The sample is drawn from a study of brain T cells in children with intractable seizures. Study-wide results and limits: Clones missing pre-surgery may reflect undersampling of that blood sample.

From germline, CDR1 is SGHTA and CDR2 FQGNSA. This CDR3 spans 16 amino acids. The V end was cut by 0 bases, the J end by 1 base, with 13 bases between. The source was peripheral blood, collected at surgery. The TCR sequence derives from a boy younger than two with hemimegalencephaly and intractable seizures. This chain uses TRBV7-2 with TRBJ2-7; the D gene is possibly TRBD2 (5 bases). In DNA, the CDR3 is TGTGCCAGCAGCTTAGCGGGTGGTGGGAGTTCCTACGAGCAGTACTTC. Encoded protein: CASSLAGGGSSYEQYF.